The entry that follows covers one TCR beta chain sequence. Its antigen is currently unknown. This sample is drawn from a study of siplizumab effects on memory and regulatory T cells. The germline CDR1 and CDR2 sequences are ENHRY and SYGVKD. This CDR3 region has 12 residues. The V end was cut by 2 bases, the J end by 6 bases, with 7 bases between. Notes on the study in general: Suppressive function of proliferating Tregs from siplizumab cultures was not confirmed. Memory T cells appeared less diverse than naive cells, which seemed to contribute substantially to alloresponse. No naive or memory phenotype could be assigned to roughly 75-96% of proliferating clones.

TCR templates numbering some 10^5 were assayed per sample. Sequencing used immunoSEQ multiplex PCR; TCRdb keeps in-frame clones, though not all of them. The sample holds tens of thousands of clones, roughly 90% seen once. The chain is built from TRBV10-3 and TRBJ1-2; D perhaps matches TRBD1 (6 bases). What was sequenced was Tregs sorted from blood. The clonotype was recovered from a human donor in good health. In nucleotides, the CDR3 is TGTGCCATCAGTGAGAACAGGGATGGCTACACCTTC. Its translation is CAISENRDGYTF.